Below, 24 T cell receptor beta chains from the same sample are listed, as sequenced in a study of Ad26.COV2.S vaccination and SARS-CoV-2 variants (dated by TCRdb to 2020 to 2023). The library was prepared using the immunoSEQ multiplex PCR assay. TCRdb's version of the immuneACCESS table is confined to in-frame rearrangements and falls short of the full clone set. An unresolved V gene accounts for under half of the shortfall where checked; the remainder is of unknown origin. For this sample the table gives hundreds of thousands of clones, of which roughly 90% were detected only once. Nearly 1.5% of the sample lies in the top ten. The intended sense of this specimen's treatment or condition label: around 19 received Ad26.COV2.S at low or high dose, single or two shots; about 5 received placebo; per-sample allocation not given. Repertoires of vaccine and placebo recipients were sequenced from samples taken on day 63 after the first injection.

Specimen: peripheral blood, collected in a trial of Ad26.COV2.S vaccine versus placebo. The receptors come from a person aged 18-60 years who received the Ad26.COV2.S COVID-19 vaccine or a placebo.

The gene calls are TRBV6-5 and TRBJ1-1, with D possibly matching TRBD1 (6 bases). The CDR3 spans 12 residues. V was pared by 7 bases and J by 7 bases, with 13 bases between. CDR1 and CDR2 (germline): MNHEY, SVGAGI. This CDR3 is CASKGGRDEAFF. The CDR3 region has the DNA TGTGCCAGCAAAGGGGGGCGGGATGAAGCTTTCTTT.

The rearrangement uses TRBV25-1 and TRBJ2-3; D is perhaps TRBD1 (5 bases). Germline V gene sequence: CDR1 MGHDK, CDR2 SYGVNS. The length of the CDR3 is 14 residues. Trimming removed 3 bases at V and 4 bases at J, with 11 bases between. CDR3 DNA sequence: TGTGCCAGCAGTGACGCAGGGCAGGCAGATACGCAGTATTTT. Protein: CASSDAGQADTQYF.

V usage is TRBV3-1 (or the pseudogene TRBV3-2) and J usage is TRBJ1-3, with a weak D call TRBD1 (6 bases). Trimming removed 0 bases at V and 2 bases at J, with 8 bases between. The CDR3 has 15 amino acids. Germline V gene sequence: CDR1 LGHDT, CDR2 YNNKEL (reference sequence). CDR3 residues: CASSQEGGTGNTIYF. The DNA of the CDR3 is TGTGCCAGCAGCCAAGAAGGGGGGACTGGAAACACCATATATTTT.

The chain uses TRBV2 and TRBJ2-3; TRBD1 matches at 9 bases. Germline loops: CDR1 SNHLY, CDR2 FYNNEI. The CDR3 contains 15 residues. V lost 7 bases, J lost 1 base, and 6 bases stayed unmatched. CDR3 in DNA: TGTGCCAGCACTTGGACAGGGGACGGCACAGATACGCAGTATTTT. Translation: CASTWTGDGTDTQYF.

The V and J genes are TRBV27 and TRBJ2-3; 9 bases are shared with TRBD1. V lost 0 bases to trimming and J lost 3 bases; unmatched junction nucleotides: 10. The CDR3 consists of 18 residues. Looked up from germline, CDR1 is MNHEY and CDR2 is SMNVEV (reference sequence). The CDR3 here is CASSLSVSGTGYTDTQYF. DNA of the CDR3: TGTGCCAGCAGTTTATCAGTATCGGGGACAGGGTATACAGATACGCAGTATTTT.

This clone was detected only a few times. The chain recombines TRBV3-1 (or the pseudogene TRBV3-2) with TRBJ2-7; maybe TRBD1 (6 bases). Germline V gives CDR1 LGHDT, CDR2 YNNKEL (reference sequence). This CDR3 is built from 14 residues. V lost 3 bases to trimming and J lost 6 bases, with 15 bases between them. DNA of the CDR3: TGTGCCAGCAGCCACCTAACTACAGGGAGCGAGCAGTACTTC. As protein: CASSHLTTGSEQYF.

In DNA form, the CDR3 reads TGTGCCAGCGCCTACGATCAGCCCCAGCATTTT. Its protein product is CASAYDQPQHF. The chain combines TRBV21-1 with TRBJ1-5. TRBV21-1 has pseudogene status. The CDR3 is 11 residues long.

The chain couples TRBV25-1 to TRBJ1-2; D might be TRBD1 (6 bases). The germline V and J ends were trimmed by 8 bases and 4 bases, with 11 bases remaining between them. Germline V CDR1 and CDR2: MGHDK, SYGVNS. The CDR3 extends over 12 amino acids. CDR3 amino acids: CASYRQAYGYTF. For the CDR3, the DNA is TGTGCCAGCTATCGACAGGCCTATGGCTACACCTTC.

The V and J genes are TRBV7-2 and TRBJ1-3; 10 nucleotides align to TRBD1. J was trimmed by 5 bases and V by 3 bases; bases with no gene match: 7. This CDR3 has 16 amino acids. Germline-derived CDR1 and CDR2 are SGHTA and FQGNSA. DNA for the CDR3: TGTGCCAGCAGCTTCCGGGGGGGACAGGGGAGAAACACCATATATTTT. It is translated as CASSFRGGQGRNTIYF.

This chain links TRBV14 with TRBJ2-7; D not resolved. The CDR3 length is 13 residues. Trimming stripped 0 bases from V and 2 bases from J, with 5 bases between. From germline, CDR1 is SGHDN and CDR2 FVKESK. CDR3 coding DNA: TGTGCCAGCAGCCAAGACGACCCCTACGAGCAGTACTTC. It codes for CASSQDDPYEQYF.

The chain combines TRBV23-1 with TRBJ1-1; 7 bases are a match to TRBD1. TRBV23-1 is identified as an open reading frame with a role that is uncertain. V lost 0 bases to trimming and J lost 3 bases; unmatched junction nucleotides: 7. CDR3 length: 16 amino acids. This CDR3 is CASSQSYRGRDTEAFF. CDR3 sequence (DNA): TGCGCCAGCAGTCAATCTTACAGGGGTAGAGACACTGAAGCTTTCTTT.

The chain combines TRBV19 with TRBJ1-6; TRBD1 is a possible D gene (5 bases). Germline values: CDR1 LNHDA, CDR2 SQIVND (reference sequence). V was cut by 3 bases and J by 10 bases, with 7 bases left in between. The CDR3 runs 12 residues. Here the CDR3 DNA reads TGTGCCAGTAGTATGGGGGACTCACCCCTCCACTTT. The encoded protein is CASSMGDSPLHF.

The genes are TRBV7-2 and TRBJ1-2; 8 bases agree with TRBD1. V lost 4 bases, J lost 1 base, and 8 bases stayed unmatched. Germline V gene sequence: CDR1 SGHTA, CDR2 FQGNSA. The CDR3 totals 16 residues. The DNA of the CDR3 is TGTGCCAGCAGCTCAGGATGGGACAGGCTTAACTATGGCTACACCTTC. Amino acids: CASSSGWDRLNYGYTF.

This clone occurred a few times. This sample includes further DNA sequences coding for the same CDR3. This CDR3 reads CASSGTGYGYTF. For the CDR3, the DNA is TGTGCCAGCAGCGGGACAGGCTATGGCTACACCTTC. The chain has TRBV12-3 or TRBV12-4 and TRBJ1-2, with 8 bases aligning to TRBD1. Losses at the gene ends were 6 bases for V and 4 bases for J; bases not matched to a gene: 1. The CDR3 is made up of 12 amino acids.

For this clone: The sample carries other DNA sequences with the same CDR3. V usage is TRBV19 and J usage is TRBJ1-5; 8 nucleotides match TRBD1. V was pared by 2 bases and J by 1 base, with 1 base of the junction left unmatched. From germline, CDR1 is LNHDA and CDR2 SQIVND (reference sequence). CDR3 size: 15 residues. The CDR3, as DNA: TGTGCCAGTAGTATAACAGGGGGAAGCAATCAGCCCCAGCATTTT. It codes for CASSITGGSNQPQHF.

The CDR3 nucleotides are TGTGCCAGCAGCGACCAGGACAGGGATGAAAATGAGCAGTTCTTC. It yields the protein CASSDQDRDENEQFF. This chain connects TRBV21-1 to TRBJ2-1; the table's D gene call, TRBD1, was not cross checked with the DNA. TRBV21-1 is deemed a pseudogene. This CDR3 has 15 residues.

The V and J genes are TRBV3-1 (or the pseudogene TRBV3-2) and TRBJ1-6, with TRBD1 as a possible D gene (6 bases). The CDR3 spans 14 residues. The V end was cut by 3 bases, the J end by 8 bases, with 11 bases between. The germline V gene encodes CDR1 LGHDT and CDR2 YNNKEL (reference sequence). The chain's CDR3 is CASSQNQGHSPLHF. DNA for the CDR3: TGTGCCAGCAGCCAGAACCAGGGGCATTCACCCCTCCACTTT.

This chain uses TRBV2 with TRBJ2-2; 7 nucleotides align to TRBD1. J was trimmed by 6 bases and V by 3 bases; bases with no gene match: 7. Germline CDR1 SNHLY, CDR2 FYNNEI. This CDR3 has 15 residues. Here the CDR3 reads CASSENRGSSGELFF. The CDR3 DNA sequence: TGTGCCAGCAGTGAGAACAGGGGTTCATCCGGGGAGCTGTTTTTT. The whole variable domain, remainder taken from reference TRBV2 and TRBJ2-2, is EPEVTQTPSHQVTQMGQEVILRCVPISNHLYFYWYRQILGQKVEFLVSFYNNEISEKSEIFDDQFSVERPDGSNFTLKIRSTKLEDSAMYFCASSENRGSSGELFFGEGSRLTVL.

The gene calls are TRBV7-8 and TRBJ1-1; 9 bases align to TRBD1. Trimming cost V 6 bases and J 1 base; bases outside gene matches: 12. Germline CDR1 and CDR2: SGHVS and FQNEAQ. The CDR3 covers 17 residues. The CDR3 region is CASRKPGTGLGNTEAFF. In DNA form, the CDR3 reads TGTGCCAGCAGAAAACCGGGGACAGGGTTAGGGAACACTGAAGCTTTCTTT. The whole variable domain, remainder taken from reference TRBV7-8 and TRBJ1-1, is GAGVSQSPRYKVAKRGQDVALRCDPISGHVSLFWYQQALGQGPEFLTYFQNEAQLDKSGLPSDRFFAERPEGSVSTLKIQRTQQEDSAVYLCASRKPGTGLGNTEAFFGQGTRLTVV.

J is TRBJ2-7 and V is TRBV5-1; D is possibly TRBD2 (5 bases). The CDR3 totals 14 residues. Germline V gene data show CDR1 as SGHRS and CDR2 as YFSETQ. V dropped 5 bases and J dropped 4 bases, with 16 bases sitting between them. Here the CDR3 reads CASSRTTGEYEQYF. The CDR3 DNA is TGCGCCAGCAGTCGTACGACCGGGGAGTACGAGCAGTACTTC.

In its sample, this clone was seen once. The rearrangement uses TRBV3-1 (or the pseudogene TRBV3-2) and TRBJ2-1; a weak D match, TRBD1 (5 bases). The germline V gene encodes CDR1 LGHDT and CDR2 YNNKEL (reference sequence). Trimming stripped 0 bases from V and 1 base from J, with 16 bases between. The CDR3 is 18 residues long. CDR3 nucleotides: TGTGCCAGCAGCCAAGATGTTGGGGCCTTAGGGTCCTACAATGAGCAGTTCTTC. It codes for CASSQDVGALGSYNEQFF.

This chain uses TRBV5-1 with TRBJ1-6; D unclear. The V gene lost 0 bases and the J gene lost 11 bases, with 12 bases spanning the gap. This CDR3 region has 14 residues. The germline V gene encodes CDR1 SGHRS and CDR2 YFSETQ. CDR3 sequence: CASSLAGGRPPLHF. DNA of the CDR3: TGCGCCAGCAGCTTGGCGGGTGGCCGACCACCCCTCCACTTT.

About this clone: The junction shows a germline mismatch at one end, possibly a read error. The gene calls are TRBV7-6 and TRBJ2-3; D is perhaps TRBD1 (5 bases). The CDR3 runs 12 residues. In germline, CDR1 is SGHVS, CDR2 FNYEAQ. The CDR3 DNA reads as TGTGCCAGCAGCCTCGAGACAGACACGCAGTATTTT. Encoded protein: CASSLETDTQYF.

J is TRBJ1-1 and V is TRBV30; the match to TRBD1 covers 10 bases. V shed 4 bases and J 2 bases; nucleotides not matched to a gene: 7. From germline, CDR1 is GTSNPN and CDR2 SVGIG (reference sequence). CDR3 length equals 15 residues. CDR3 in DNA: TGTGCCTGGAAGCCCGGGACAGGGGTAAACACTGAAGCTTTCTTT. Translation: CAWKPGTGVNTEAFF. Full variable domain (missing parts from reference TRBV30 and TRBJ1-1): SQTIHQWPATLVQPVGSPLSLECTVEGTSNPNLYWYRQAAGRGLQLLFYSVGIGQISSEVPQNLSASRPQDRQFILSSKKLLLSDSGFYLCAWKPGTGVNTEAFFGQGTRLTVV.